This T cell receptor beta chain was identified in a study of blood T cell repertoires in COVID-19 (dated by TCRdb to between 2020 and 2021). For the study in its entirety: Samples from collaborators originated in the United States, Italy and Spain and spanned both the acute and convalescent phases of COVID-19. A de-identified subject ID, COVID-19 status, age in years and sex were almost always included in the sample metadata. Deeply sampled blood TCRbeta repertoires from subjects exposed to, actively infected with, or recovered from COVID-19 were included in the dataset. Samples were obtained from the ongoing ImmuneRACE study (first 160 participants) and from about 1,300 subjects provided by 6 global collaborators. Where available, HLA class I and class II types were taken from metadata supplied by the sample provider and were not determined by assay-based typing. The prospective study material was composed of cDNA or gDNA derived from T cells, B-cell-depleted T cells, or PBMCs. The repertoires were released in a freely available public database intended as a resource for research on the immune response to SARS-CoV-2. Results the study describes overall, beyond this receptor: Clinical and demographic metadata were provided uncurated, with the amount varying by source and participant.

Participants in the prospective study were enrolled through a virtual design, were aged about 18 to 90 years, and lived in about 25 United States geographic areas. In the prospective study, cohorts were assigned on the basis of participant-reported clinical history obtained from a screening survey and a study questionnaire. Recovered participants in ImmuneRACE Cohort 3 were defined by two consecutive negative NP/OP PCR tests, clearance by a healthcare professional, or resolution of symptoms. Mobile phlebotomists in the prospective study collected whole blood, serum and a nasopharyngeal or oropharyngeal swab from every participant. Participants in the prospective study had the option to provide additional blood draws and questionnaires over a roughly 2-month period. Blood samples from the prospective study were shipped frozen or at room temperature prior to DNA extraction. The CDR3 runs 13 residues from the cysteine to the phenylalanine. Solely the CDR3 DNA is kept, with 39 bases framed from the first base. V is pared back by 2 bases and J by 4 bases, with 8 bases lying between the germline termini.

This clone was seen more than once but under ten times. It has no known antigen specificity. No base quality values were provided; no much bigger clone lies one nucleotide off. The immunoSEQ Assay, a bias-controlled multiplex PCR, was used to amplify TCRbeta CDR3 regions from genomic DNA. For the original study's pipeline: Nucleated cell counts per sample were estimated from amplification of reference gene primers within the assay. To quantify the absolute abundance of each unique TCRbeta CDR3 rearrangement, sequence reads were collapsed and filtered. For each sample, productive Simpson clonality was calculated as the square root of Simpson's diversity index across productive rearrangements. Here the immuneACCESS table is served through TCRdb, limited to in-frame sequences with V and J called. Missing clones are a known gap in these copies; in checked studies unresolved V genes cover under half, and the rest lacks a known reason. V, J and clone size are those of that table, while D and trimming were read from the DNA. This sample gives a few hundred thousand clones in total; 85% to 90% of them show up just once. The ten largest clonotypes hold roughly 0.99% of the sample.

Sequencing was performed on PBMCs or T cells enriched from blood (not recorded which). The V and J segments used are TRBV12-3 or TRBV12-4 and TRBJ1-2, with the D segment identity uncertain. This TCR was sampled from a man younger than 30 who had recovered from COVID-19. The nucleotide sequence reads as follows: TGTGCCAGCAGTTTATACGGGTTCTATGGCTACACCTTC. It is translated as CASSLYGFYGYTF.